The rows below give T cell receptor beta chains drawn from one sample of a study of cytomegalovirus exposure and HLA in healthy donors. TCRdb keeps only in-frame clones here, not all; method: immunoSEQ multiplex PCR. The sample yields some 170,000 clones, about 79% seen once. The sequencing sample was made of PBMCs. The receptors were gathered from a man aged 35-49 years in good health and CMV-seropositive. Each CDR3 is given with its conserved first and last residue. Each record gives: D gene, clone size, J gene, V gene, CDR3 DNA, CDR3 protein. The D gene is left open where the match is weak. Only part of the rows carry a size: once, few, many, or a class if the clone is expanded.

TRBD1,-,TRBJ1-5,TRBV19,TGTGCCAGTAGTACCCCCCCGGGACAGGGGCCTCAGCCCCAGCATTTT,CASSTPPGQGPQPQHF
TRBD1,-,TRBJ1-5,TRBV6-5,TGTGCCAGCAGCCAAGACAGGGGGCATCAGCCCCAGCATTTT,CASSQDRGHQPQHF
-,-,TRBJ2-7,TRBV18,TGTGCCAGCTCACCAGCAGGAGGAGACGAGCAGTACTTC,CASSPAGGDEQYF
-,-,TRBJ2-7,TRBV27,TGTGCCAGCACCGGGGACATCGTCGGCGAGCAGTACTTC,CASTGDIVGEQYF
TRBD1,-,TRBJ2-7,TRBV29-1,TGCAGCGTGACCGGGACAGGGCATTACGAGCAGTACTTC,CSVTGTGHYEQYF
TRBD1,-,TRBJ2-5,TRBV28,TGTGCCAGCACCTTCACAGGGGGTCGAGGAGAGACCCAGTACTTC,CASTFTGGRGETQYF
-,-,TRBJ2-2,TRBV7-8,TGTGCCAGCAGCTTAGCACCCAGAAACACCGGGGAGCTGTTTTTT,CASSLAPRNTGELFF
TRBD1,-,TRBJ2-2,TRBV7-6,TGTGCCAGCAGCAGGAGACAGGGGGCATCAAACACCGGGGAGCTGTTTTTT,CASSRRQGASNTGELFF
-,-,TRBJ1-5,TRBV11-2,TGTGCCAGCAGCTACCGGGGAGCAAATCAGCCCCAGCATTTT,CASSYRGANQPQHF
TRBD2,-,TRBJ2-1,TRBV19,TGTGCCAGTAGTAGGGGACTAGCGTTGCAAGCGGGGAATGAGCAGTTCTTC,CASSRGLALQAGNEQFF
TRBD1,-,TRBJ2-6,TRBV6-1,TGTGCCAGCAGTGAGACCGGGACAGGATCTGGGGCCAACGTCCTGACTTTC,CASSETGTGSGANVLTF
TRBD2,-,TRBJ2-3,TRBV7-2,TGTGCCAGCAGCCGCAGCGGGAGGATGACAGATACGCAGTATTTT,CASSRSGRMTDTQYF
-,-,TRBJ2-5,TRBV6-1,TGTGCCAGCAGAATACGCGGTCCGTGGGAGACCCAGTACTTC,CASRIRGPWETQYF
-,-,TRBJ1-2,TRBV5-6,TGTGCCAGCAGCTTTGATCCCACAGGGAACTATGGCTACACCTTC,CASSFDPTGNYGYTF
-,-,TRBJ1-3,TRBV19,TGTGCCAGTAGTATAAACAGAGGAAACACCATATATTTT,CASSINRGNTIYF
-,-,TRBJ2-1,TRBV7-3,TGTGCCAGCAGCACCGCGGCAGGGGCCCGCAGCAATGAGCAGTTCTTC,CASSTAAGARSNEQFF
TRBD2,-,TRBJ2-5,TRBV19,TGTGCCAGTAGTATAGTGGGAGCGGGAGCCTGGGAGACCCAGTACTTC,CASSIVGAGAWETQYF
TRBD2,-,TRBJ2-1,TRBV19,TGTGCCAGTAGTATAATTAGGAGCGGGAGGTGGAATGAGCAGTTCTTC,CASSIIRSGRWNEQFF
-,-,TRBJ1-2,TRBV5-8,TGTGCCAGCAGGACCGACGCGGGCTTCTATGGCTACACCTTC,CASRTDAGFYGYTF
-,-,TRBJ1-1,TRBV5-1,TGCGCCAGCAGCACACTCCCCGCAACCGGGACAAGTGAAGCTTTCTTT,CASSTLPATGTSEAFF
-,few,TRBJ2-7,TRBV5-1,TGCGCCAGCAGCCTAAGATCCTACGAGCAGTACTTC,CASSLRSYEQYF
TRBD1,-,TRBJ1-4,TRBV11-2,TGTGCCAGCAGCTACAGGGGGCTAAATGAAAAACTGTTTTTT,CASSYRGLNEKLFF
-,-,TRBJ2-4,TRBV19,TGTGCCAGTAGTCCTCCTAGCAGAAAAAACATTCAGTACTTC,CASSPPSRKNIQYF
TRBD1,-,TRBJ1-4,TRBV7-2,TGTGCCAGCAGCTGGGACAGGGGGGCGGAAAAACTGTTTTTT,CASSWDRGAEKLFF
TRBD1,-,TRBJ2-5,TRBV9,TGTGCCAGCAGCATAGGAGGCAGGGGGCAAGAGACCCAGTACTTC,CASSIGGRGQETQYF
-,few,TRBJ1-5,TRBV28,TGTGCCAGCAGTTTATCAGGGGTCCCCTATCAGCCCCAGCATTTT,CASSLSGVPYQPQHF
TRBD2,-,TRBJ2-7,TRBV10-3,TGTGCCATCAGTGACCCTTGGCGGGAGGGCCTTCTCGAGCAGTACTTC,CAISDPWREGLLEQYF